A single sample gave rise to the 32 T cell receptor beta chains below, sequenced in a study of CD8+ T cells in alopecia areata. RNA was extracted and reverse transcribed into cDNA as the sequencing template. Clones were sequenced by immunoSEQ multiplex PCR, and TCRdb holds only the in-frame ones, with some missing. The sample yields over 250,000 clones, without any singletons. The pooled cutaneous lymph node cells were sorted using several markers (CD4, CD8alpha, NKG2D, NKG2ACE and others). The specimen sequenced was CD4+ T cells sorted from a lymph node. These receptors all come from a C3H/HeJ mouse with alopecia areata. The mice in this strain carry MHC haplotype H2-k.

This clone has a handful of counts. Germline and genes: mouse. CDR3 loop: CASSDRGGARAETLYF. Partial CDR3 DNA: TGTGCCAGCAGTGATAGGGGGGGGGCGCGCGCAGAA. This rearrangement joins TRBV13-1 to TRBJ2-3; 8 bases agree with TRBD2. Sequencing ends 4 residues short of the CDR3 end; the germline J gene provides the rest. CDR3 length: 16 residues. The V gene's germline CDR1 is NSHNY and CDR2 SYGAGN. The ends lost 1 base at V and 3 bases at J; junction bases unmatched: 7.

The sample holds a few counts of this clone. Germline and genes here are mouse. Sequencing ends 3 residues short of the CDR3 end; the germline J gene provides the rest. The chain joins TRBV19 to TRBJ1-6; 7 nucleotides align to TRBD1. TRBJ1-6 is flagged as an ORF with uncertain function. V lost 3 bases, J lost 7 bases, and 7 bases stayed unmatched. The CDR3 is 15 amino acids. The germline V gene has CDR1 FNHDT and CDR2 SITEND (reference sequence). The CDR3 loop is CASSTTGAGNSPLYF. Incomplete CDR3 DNA: TGTGCCAGCAGTACAACAGGGGCCGGGAATTCGCCC.

This clone appeared a few times. The listed genes are named as in mouse. From the germline J gene comes the end of the CDR3, since the read stops 4 residues before it. This chain connects TRBV19 to TRBJ2-2; D ambiguous. Germline V gene data show CDR1 as FNHDT and CDR2 as SITEND (reference sequence). CDR3 length: 14 residues. V was clipped by 4 bases and J by 2 bases, with 9 bases between them. The CDR3 loop reads CASSPQINTGQLYF. The CDR3 DNA, read in part, is TGTGCCAGCAGTCCACAGATTAACACCGGG.

In the case of this clone: Mouse germline and gene names are used. The CDR3 end falls 4 residues outside the read, so it is completed with the germline J gene. The chain is built from TRBV29 and TRBJ1-2, with 7 nucleotides matching TRBD1. The junction had 7 bases not matched to a gene; V was cut back by 5 bases and J by 1 base. The germline V gene has CDR1 MSHET and CDR2 SYDVDS. The CDR3 totals 15 residues. The covered CDR3 bases are TGTGCTAGCAGTGCCCCGGGACAGAAAAACTCC. Residues: CASSAPGQKNS. The CDR3 reads in full as CASSAPGQKNSDYTF. Full variable domain (missing parts from reference TRBV29 and TRBJ1-2): DMKVTQMPRYLIKRMGENVLLECGQDMSHETMYWYRQDPGLGLQLIYISYDVDSNSEGDIPKGYRVSRKKREHFSLILDSAKTNQTSVYFCASSAPGQKNSDYTFGSGTRLLVI.

As regards this clone: The genes and germline here are from mouse. The read terminates 4 residues ahead of where the CDR3 ends, so the germline J gene completes it. This chain links TRBV31 with TRBJ2-3, with D possibly matching TRBD2 (5 bases). V lost 1 base to trimming and J lost 0 bases, with 11 bases between them. CDR3 length: 15 residues. The germline gives CDR1 GKSSPN, CDR2 SITVG. Here the CDR3 reads CAWSPGLASAETLYF. CDR3 DNA (partial): TGTGCCTGGAGTCCTGGGCTGGCTAGTGCAGAA. The full variable domain, in which reference TRBV31 and TRBJ2-3 provide the parts outside the CDR3, is AQTIHQWPVAEIKAVGSPLSLGCTIKGKSSPNLYWYWQATGGTLQQLFYSITVGQVESVVQLNLSASRPKDDQFILSTEKLLLSHSGFYLCAWSPGLASAETLYFGSGTRLTVL.

Comment on this clone: Gene names and germline match the mouse. The CDR3 is cut off 4 residues early in the read; its end comes from the germline J gene. The J gene is TRBJ2-5, the V gene TRBV5; D is unresolved. Germline V gene sequence: CDR1 LGHNA, CDR2 YNLKQL (reference sequence). The length of the CDR3 is 17 residues. Trimming took off 0 bases at V and 0 bases at J, with 13 bases between the two ends. The part of the CDR3 DNA that was read is TGTGCCAGCAGCCAAGAAGATCTAGACACTAACCAAGAC. Its protein is CASSQEDLDTNQD. Given in full, the CDR3 is CASSQEDLDTNQDTQYF.

To note about this clone: Gene and germline names: mouse. The CDR3 is cut off 4 residues early in the read; its end comes from the germline J gene. The rearrangement links TRBV5 to TRBJ2-3, with 12 positions matching TRBD2. Germline values: CDR1 LGHNA, CDR2 YNLKQL (reference sequence). The CDR3 is 15 residues long. Incomplete CDR3 DNA: TGTGCCAGCAGCCCTCCGGGACTGGGGGGAGAA. Its translation is CASSPPGLGGE. The whole CDR3 region reads CASSPPGLGGETLYF.

Remarks on this clone: Genes and germline are mouse. The DNA ends 4 residues before the CDR3 does, and the rest of the CDR3 is filled in from the germline J gene. This sequence joins TRBV13-1 and TRBJ1-2; D call uncertain. V lost 0 bases and J lost 0, with 9 bases in between. In germline, CDR1 is NSHNY, CDR2 SYGAGN. This CDR3 has 15 residues. The CDR3 bases that were read are TGTGCCAGCAGTGATGCGTCACAATCAAACTCC. Encoded protein: CASSDASQSNS. The whole CDR3 sequence reads CASSDASQSNSDYTF.

With respect to this clone: Gene names are the mouse ones. With the read ending 4 residues before the CDR3 end, the germline J gene is used to fill in that end. This sample also contains other DNA sequences that code for the same CDR3. The chain has TRBV13-2 and TRBJ2-7; 8 bases agree with TRBD2. The CDR3 is 14 amino acids. V lost 2 bases and J lost 0; bases outside the gene matches: 1. Germline CDR1 NNHNN, CDR2 SYGAGS (reference sequence). The part of the CDR3 DNA that was read is TGTGCCAGCGGTGAGCTGGGGGGCTCCTAT. Encoded protein: CASGELGGSY. The complete CDR3 sequence is CASGELGGSYEQYF.

This clone has just a few counts. Gene names refer to mouse genes. From the germline J gene comes the end of the CDR3, since the read stops 4 residues before it. The chain carries TRBV13-1 and TRBJ2-5; D gene unclear. CDR1 NSHNY and CDR2 SYGAGN come from the germline V gene. Trimming took 2 bases from V and 3 from J, leaving 13 bases between them. This CDR3 contains 15 residues. The CDR3 loop is CASSEAPPTQDTQYF. Incomplete CDR3 DNA: TGTGCCAGCAGTGAGGCCCCTCCGACACAAGAC.

This clone was seen many times. Genes and germline come from the mouse. Sequencing ends 4 residues short of the CDR3 end; the germline J gene provides the rest. This chain uses TRBV17 with TRBJ2-2; TRBD2 is a possible D gene (7 bases). Germline assignment: CDR1 MNHDT and CDR2 YYDKIL. This CDR3 has 14 residues. The germline V and J ends were trimmed by 2 bases and 4 bases, with 8 bases remaining between them. CDR3 DNA (partial): TGTGCTAGCAGTAGACTGGGGGCCACCGGG. Amino acid sequence: CASSRLGATG. The full CDR3 protein is CASSRLGATGQLYF.

This clone turned up a few times. Mouse gene names and germline throughout. Read data end 4 residues before the CDR3 end; the end is taken from the germline J gene. V is TRBV19 and J is TRBJ1-2; 11 bases align to TRBD1. Germline V gene data show CDR1 as FNHDT and CDR2 as SITEND (reference sequence). The V and J ends lost 5 bases and 1 base, in that order; junction bases with no gene match: 4. There are 15 residues in the CDR3. The CDR3 sequence: CASSRDRGLNSDYTF. The sequenced part of the CDR3 DNA is TGTGCCAGCAGCCGGGACAGGGGGTTAAACTCC.

This clone was counted between two and nine times. Each gene name is a mouse one. With the read ending 4 residues before the CDR3 end, the germline J gene is used to fill in that end. V is TRBV31 and J is TRBJ2-1; TRBD1 is a possible D gene (7 bases). CDR1 GKSSPN and CDR2 SITVG come from the germline V gene. Trimming removed 0 bases at V and 0 bases at J, with 9 bases between. This CDR3 is 15 amino acids long. The CDR3 reads CAWSLEGANYAEQFF. The CDR3 DNA, read in part, is TGTGCCTGGAGTCTAGAGGGGGCTAACTATGCT.

Many counts were recorded for this clone. Each gene name is a mouse one. Read coverage stops 4 residues before the CDR3 terminus; the germline J gene supplies the remainder. Other DNA sequences in this sample translate to the same CDR3. The rearrangement joins TRBV31 to TRBJ2-1; D call uncertain. Germline V gives CDR1 GKSSPN, CDR2 SITVG. Trimming removed 0 bases from V and 3 bases from J, with 0 bases in between. This CDR3 has 11 residues. CDR3 DNA (partial): TGTGCCTGGAGTCTCTATGCT. Translating it yields CAWSLYA. The complete CDR3 reads CAWSLYAEQFF.

As to this clone: Gene names and germline match the mouse. The read finishes 4 residues shy of the CDR3 end, and the germline J gene is used to complete it. This chain joins TRBV1 and TRBJ2-5; D is unresolved. The CDR3 contains 13 residues. Per the germline V gene, CDR1 is NSQYPW and CDR2 is LRSPGD (reference sequence). The covered CDR3 bases are TGCACCTGCAGTGCAGATGTGGGAGAC. Translation gives CTCSADVGD. The full-length CDR3 reads as CTCSADVGDTQYF.

A word on this clone: Genes here carry mouse names. The CDR3 DNA, read in part, is TGTGCCAGCAGTATTCGACAGGACTAT. This encodes CASSIRQDY. The entire CDR3 protein is CASSIRQDYEQYF. The rearrangement uses TRBV19 and TRBJ2-7, with D possibly matching TRBD1 (6 bases). From the germline J gene comes the end of the CDR3, since the read stops 4 residues before it. The CDR3 has 13 residues. V shed 2 bases and J shed 3 bases, with 9 bases lying between them. Per germline, CDR1 FNHDT and CDR2 SITEND (reference sequence).

This clone turned up a few times. Just one base apart from a much larger clone, this may be a read error. Mouse names are used for the genes. Read data end 4 residues before the CDR3 end; the end is taken from the germline J gene. This sample also contains other DNA sequences that code for the same CDR3. This sequence joins TRBV13-1 and TRBJ2-7; 10 positions match TRBD2. The CDR3 is 14 residues long. V lost 4 bases, J lost 0 bases, and 1 base stayed unmatched. The germline V gene has CDR1 NSHNY and CDR2 SYGAGN. CDR3 protein: CASSRTGGSYEQYF. The CDR3 DNA, read in part, is TGTGCCAGCAGTCGGACTGGGGGCTCCTAT.

This clone was counted between two and nine times. The genes are named according to mouse. The CDR3 extends 4 residues past the end of the read, so its final part is completed from the germline J gene. This specimen includes other DNA sequences encoding the same CDR3. The chain has TRBV1 and TRBJ2-5, with a tentative D call TRBD1 (6 bases). The germline gives CDR1 NSQYPW, CDR2 LRSPGD (reference sequence). CDR3 length equals 14 residues. The sequenced part of the CDR3 DNA is TGCACCTGCAGTGCAGATCCCAGGGGAGAC. This gives the protein CTCSADPRGD. The CDR3, in full, reads CTCSADPRGDTQYF.

To note about this clone: Gene names follow the mouse nomenclature. The read ends 4 residues shy of where the CDR3 ends; the end is completed using the germline J gene. The rearrangement joins TRBV17 to TRBJ1-2; D might be TRBD1 (6 bases). V lost 0 bases to trimming and J lost 4 bases, with 12 bases between them. Germline CDR1 and CDR2: MNHDT and YYDKIL. This CDR3 is 15 amino acids long. The covered CDR3 bases are TGTGCTAGCAGTAGAGATGGGGGGCTGGGCTCC. Residues: CASSRDGGLGS. The whole CDR3 region reads CASSRDGGLGSDYTF.

Concerning this clone itself: Gene names are mouse gene names. Read coverage stops 3 residues before the CDR3 terminus; the germline J gene supplies the remainder. V is TRBV5 and J is TRBJ1-6, with 9 bases identical to TRBD1. TRBJ1-6 is treated as an ORF (open reading frame) with a function not yet certain. The V segment lost 4 bases and the J segment 9 bases; nucleotides outside the gene matches: 7. There are 15 residues in the CDR3. The germline V gene has CDR1 LGHNA and CDR2 YNLKQL (reference sequence). The CDR3 region is CASSPLQGASSPLYF. The sequenced part of the CDR3 DNA is TGTGCCAGCAGCCCCTTACAGGGGGCGAGTTCGCCC.

Only a few counts were recorded for this clone. Gene labels here are mouse ones. The read terminates 3 residues before the CDR3 end, so the remaining end is supplied by the germline J gene. The chain combines TRBV19 with TRBJ1-6; 7 nucleotides match TRBD1. TRBJ1-6 is an ORF; its function is uncertain. This CDR3 is built from 14 residues. V was pared by 4 bases and J by 6 bases, with 4 bases of the junction left unmatched. Germline CDR1 FNHDT, CDR2 SITEND (reference sequence). CDR3 in amino acids: CASSRGQANSPLYF. The CDR3 DNA, read in part, is TGTGCCAGCAGTCGCGGACAGGCTAATTCGCCC.

As for this clone: The gene names here belong to mouse. The CDR3 end lies 4 residues beyond the end of the read and is filled in from the germline J gene. The V gene is TRBV5, the J gene TRBJ2-5; 12 nucleotides line up with TRBD2. Losses at the gene ends were 6 bases for V and 2 bases for J; bases not matched to a gene: 6. CDR1 and CDR2 (germline): LGHNA, YNLKQL (reference sequence). The CDR3 is 16 amino acids. The CDR3 sequence is CASSPTGGASQDTQYF. CDR3 DNA (partial): TGTGCCAGCAGTCCGACTGGGGGGGCGAGCCAAGAC.

This clone came up a few times. Gene names are mouse gene names. The DNA ends 4 residues before the CDR3 does, and the rest of the CDR3 is filled in from the germline J gene. This rearrangement joins TRBV13-2 to TRBJ2-7; 7 bases match TRBD1. This CDR3 has 15 amino acids. V dropped 6 bases and J dropped 0; count of bases not matched to a gene: 9. Germline V gene sequence: CDR1 NNHNN, CDR2 SYGAGS (reference sequence). The CDR3 bases that were read are TGTGCCAGCGCCCTCCCGGGACAGAGCTCCTAT. Its translation: CASALPGQSSY. The full CDR3 sequence reads CASALPGQSSYEQYF.

Regarding this clone: Mouse gene names apply. The read ends 3 residues shy of where the CDR3 ends; the end is completed using the germline J gene. The sample contains more than one DNA sequence encoding this CDR3. J is TRBJ1-6 and V is TRBV13-2, with D perhaps matching TRBD1 (5 bases). TRBJ1-6 is recorded as an ORF, its role being uncertain. V dropped 5 bases and J dropped 1 base, with 7 bases sitting between them. Germline CDR1 and CDR2: NNHNN and SYGAGS (reference sequence). The CDR3 is made up of 14 amino acids. The CDR3 sequence is CASGDRSYNSPLYF. The covered CDR3 bases are TGTGCCAGCGGCGACAGATCCTATAATTCGCCC.

This clone was seen repeatedly, ten times or more. Gene names and germline refer to mouse. The observed sequence ends 4 residues before the CDR3 terminus, with the missing tail filled in from the germline J gene. The gene calls are TRBV1 and TRBJ2-7; a weak D match, TRBD1 (5 bases). From germline, CDR1 is NSQYPW and CDR2 LRSPGD (reference sequence). The CDR3 totals 13 residues. Incomplete CDR3 DNA: TGCACCTGCAGTGCAGATCGCAGGGAT. It encodes CTCSADRRD. The CDR3, in full, reads CTCSADRRDEQYF.

This clone was seen ten or more times. A much more abundant neighbour one base away suggests this may be a read error. The genes and germline here are from mouse. The CDR3 end falls 4 residues outside the read, so it is completed with the germline J gene. The gene calls are TRBV13-1 and TRBJ2-1, with a possible D match to TRBD1 (6 bases). V dropped 3 bases and J dropped 3 bases, with 7 bases sitting between them. This CDR3 contains 13 residues. The germline V gene has CDR1 NSHNY and CDR2 SYGAGN. This CDR3 is CASSGDTYAEQFF. The CDR3 bases that were read are TGTGCCAGCAGTGGGGACACCTATGCT.

Comments on this clone: Mouse names are used for the genes. The CDR3 extends 4 residues past the end of the read, so its final part is completed from the germline J gene. The chain joins TRBV1 to TRBJ2-2; 9 bases fit TRBD1. Germline CDR1 NSQYPW, CDR2 LRSPGD (reference sequence). This CDR3 spans 16 amino acids. V lost 2 bases to trimming and J lost 3 bases; unmatched junction nucleotides: 4. Incomplete CDR3 DNA: TGCACCTGCAGTGCACCGGGACAGGGATACACCGGG. Protein: CTCSAPGQGYTG. The entire CDR3 sequence reads CTCSAPGQGYTGQLYF.

Note on this clone: Gene names are mouse gene names. The read falls 4 residues short of the CDR3 end, and the missing part is taken from the germline J gene. The chain is built from TRBV13-1 and TRBJ2-4; no clear D. This CDR3 is built from 13 residues. Per the germline V gene, CDR1 is NSHNY and CDR2 is SYGAGN. Between the trimmed V and J ends, which lost 2 bases and 1 base, there was a span of 5 bases. The sequenced CDR3 bases are TGTGCCAGCAGTGAAAGGGGTCAAAAC. Amino acid sequence: CASSERGQN. The complete CDR3 protein is CASSERGQNTLYF.

For this clone: The germline and genes are mouse ones. The DNA ends 4 residues before the CDR3 does, and the rest of the CDR3 is filled in from the germline J gene. In the same sample, other DNA sequences code for this CDR3. V is TRBV13-1 and J is TRBJ2-5; 8 bases match TRBD1. The germline V gene encodes CDR1 NSHNY and CDR2 SYGAGN. The CDR3 is made up of 13 amino acids. CDR3 sequence: CASSGDRKDTQYF. Incomplete CDR3 DNA: TGTGCCAGCAGTGGGGACAGGAAAGAC.

This clone showed up just a few times. Gene labels here are mouse ones. The read falls 4 residues short of the CDR3 end, and the missing part is taken from the germline J gene. The same CDR3 is also encoded by other DNA sequences in this sample. The J gene is TRBJ2-1, the V gene TRBV19, with 7 bases aligning to TRBD2. V dropped 2 bases and J dropped 4; count of bases not matched to a gene: 3. The length of the CDR3 is 14 residues. From germline, CDR1 is FNHDT and CDR2 SITEND (reference sequence). This chain's CDR3 is CASSIGWGYAEQFF. The covered CDR3 bases are TGTGCCAGCAGTATTGGCTGGGGGTATGCT.

Notes on this clone: Gene names and germline refer to mouse. The CDR3 is cut off 4 residues early in the read; its end comes from the germline J gene. This sequence joins TRBV3 and TRBJ2-5; 11 bases line up with TRBD2. The CDR3 covers 16 residues. Trimming removed 5 bases from V and 0 bases from J; junction bases left unmatched: 4. Germline CDR1 and CDR2: SNHLY and FYNGKV (reference sequence). The CDR3 sequence is CASSPGLGANQDTQYF. The sequenced CDR3 bases are TGTGCCAGCAGCCCGGGACTGGGGGCTAACCAAGAC.

In this sample, this clone turned up a few times. Gene names and germline refer to mouse. The read finishes 4 residues shy of the CDR3 end, and the germline J gene is used to complete it. The chain has TRBV31 and TRBJ2-1; 9 bases line up with TRBD2. The CDR3 consists of 15 residues. Germline CDR1 is GKSSPN and CDR2 is SITVG. The V gene end was trimmed by 1 base and the J gene end by 2 bases; junction bases not matched to a gene: 3. The chain's CDR3 is CAWSPRTGDYAEQFF. Partial CDR3 DNA: TGTGCCTGGAGTCCACGGACTGGGGACTATGCT.